The entry that follows covers one T cell receptor beta chain sequence. Here immunoSEQ multiplex PCR was the method, and the copy in TCRdb shows in-frame clones only, minus some. The sample lists roughly 280,000 clones; over 85% were seen once. The V gene's germline CDR1 is SGHTS and CDR2 YDEGEE. The CDR3 has 17 amino acids. V was cut by 0 bases and J by 1 base, with 15 bases left in between. The data are from a study of blood T cell repertoires in COVID-19. The receptor was derived from a woman aged 60-70 years who had recovered from COVID-19. Sequencing was performed on PBMCs or T cells enriched from blood (not recorded which). This chain uses TRBV5-8 with TRBJ2-3; D uncertain. The CDR3 sequence is CASSLAILFEGTDTQYF. CDR3 nucleotide sequence: TGTGCCAGCAGCTTGGCTATCCTATTCGAGGGCACAGATACGCAGTATTTT.